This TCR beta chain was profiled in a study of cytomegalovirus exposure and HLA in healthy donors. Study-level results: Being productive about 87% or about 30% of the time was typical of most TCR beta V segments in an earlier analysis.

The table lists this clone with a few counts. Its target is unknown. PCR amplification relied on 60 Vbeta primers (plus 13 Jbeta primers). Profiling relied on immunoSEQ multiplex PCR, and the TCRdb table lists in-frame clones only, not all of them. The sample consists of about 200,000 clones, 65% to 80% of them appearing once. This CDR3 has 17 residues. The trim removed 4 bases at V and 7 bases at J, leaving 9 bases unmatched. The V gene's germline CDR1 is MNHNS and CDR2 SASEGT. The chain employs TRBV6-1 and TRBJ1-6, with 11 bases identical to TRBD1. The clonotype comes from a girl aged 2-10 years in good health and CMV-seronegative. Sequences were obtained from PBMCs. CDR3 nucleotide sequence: TGTGCCAGCAGTGCAAGGACAGGGGGCGAAGGGAATTCACCCCTCCACTTT. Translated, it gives CASSARTGGEGNSPLHF.